These 7 T cell receptor beta chains were sequenced from one sample in a study of beta chain features in type 1 diabetes. General study findings and limits: Moderate but significant shortening of TCRB CDR3s was recorded in all four CD4+ subsets from Type 1 diabetes patients.

As every portion of the isolated RNA was reverse transcribed, the sequencing read expressed TCRB transcripts. Libraries were prepared by immunoSEQ multiplex PCR; TCRdb keeps only in-frame clonotypes and omits some of them. This table holds about 41,000 clones, around 63% found once. For these TCRs, the target antigens are not known. Specimen: Tregs from blood. The receptors derive from a man aged 30 to 39 with type 1 diabetes. Some clones in this sample may be carry-over from other donors' samples.

This clone was counted only a few times. This chain joins TRBV6-1 and TRBJ1-1; D is unresolved. This CDR3 is 11 amino acids long. Per the germline V gene, CDR1 is MNHNS and CDR2 is SASEGT. V was pared by 3 bases and J by 9 bases, with 8 bases between. The CDR3 loop reads CASSDLTKAFF. The CDR3 DNA reads as TGTGCCAGCAGTGACTTGACAAAAGCTTTCTTT.

The rearrangement uses TRBV5-1 and TRBJ2-7, with TRBD2 matching 8 bases. The V and J ends lost 4 bases and 3 bases, in that order; junction bases with no gene match: 9. There are 15 residues in the CDR3. Germline CDR1 SGHRS, CDR2 YFSETQ. In DNA, the CDR3 is TGCGCCAGCAGCCGTATCGGGGGGGCAGGCTACGAGCAGTACTTC. Translation gives CASSRIGGAGYEQYF.

The chain carries TRBV15 and TRBJ2-3; perhaps TRBD1 as D (6 bases). V lost 1 base and J 2 bases, leaving 13 bases between the germline ends. This CDR3 spans 16 amino acids. Per the germline V gene, CDR1 is LNHNV and CDR2 is YYDKDF (reference sequence). The CDR3, as DNA: TGTGCCACCAGCAGAGCACAGGGCCGGGTCACAGATACGCAGTATTTT. Protein product: CATSRAQGRVTDTQYF.

The rearrangement joins TRBV5-1 to TRBJ2-1; 11 bases match TRBD2. The CDR3 is made up of 15 amino acids. V gave up 7 bases and J gave up 8 bases; unmatched junction bases: 11. The germline gives CDR1 SGHRS, CDR2 YFSETQ. CDR3 in amino acids: CASGMTSGEDYEQFF. CDR3 nucleotides: TGCGCCAGCGGAATGACTAGCGGGGAAGATTATGAGCAGTTCTTC. Looking up the rest from reference TRBV5-1 and TRBJ2-1 gives the full variable domain: KAGVTQTPRYLIKTRGQQVTLSCSPISGHRSVSWYQQTPGQGLQFLFEYFSETQRNKGNFPGRFSGRQFSNSRSEMNVSTLELGDSALYLCASGMTSGEDYEQFFGPGTRLTVL.

The rearrangement joins TRBV6-5 to TRBJ2-7, with 7 bases that match TRBD1. J was trimmed by 2 bases and V by 2 bases; bases with no gene match: 9. Per the germline V gene, CDR1 is MNHEY and CDR2 is SVGAGI. This CDR3 is built from 16 residues. CDR3 protein: CASSYARDSGAYEQYF. For the CDR3, the DNA is TGTGCCAGCAGTTACGCCCGGGACAGTGGAGCCTACGAGCAGTACTTC.

The chain couples TRBV20-1 to TRBJ2-5; no reliable D call. Between the trimmed V and J ends, which lost 6 bases and 5 bases, there was a span of 10 bases. The CDR3 is made up of 11 amino acids. Germline lookup yields CDR1 DFQATT and CDR2 SNEGSKA (reference sequence). This CDR3 reads CSALPWETQYF. CDR3 in DNA: TGCAGTGCCCTACCCTGGGAGACCCAGTACTTC.

Regarding this clone: The junction departs from germline at one end; a sequencing error may be responsible. This chain joins TRBV5-1 and TRBJ1-6, with TRBD1 matching 7 bases. Germline V gene sequence: CDR1 SGHRS, CDR2 YFSETQ. The CDR3 covers 14 residues. The CDR3, as DNA: TGCGCCAGCAGCTTGGGGGACAGTAATTCACCCCCCCACTTT. It is translated as CASSLGDSNSPPHF.